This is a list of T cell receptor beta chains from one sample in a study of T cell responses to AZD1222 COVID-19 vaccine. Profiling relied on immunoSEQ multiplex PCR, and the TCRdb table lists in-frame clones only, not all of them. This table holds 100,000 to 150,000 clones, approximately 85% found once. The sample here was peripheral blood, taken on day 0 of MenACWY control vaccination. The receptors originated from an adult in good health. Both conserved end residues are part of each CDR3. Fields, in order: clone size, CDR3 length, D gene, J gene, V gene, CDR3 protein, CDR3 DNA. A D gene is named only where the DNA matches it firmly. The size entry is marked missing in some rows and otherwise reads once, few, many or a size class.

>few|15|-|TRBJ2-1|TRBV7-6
CASSTWDLPYNEQFF
TGTGCCAGCAGCACCTGGGACTTACCTTACAATGAGCAGTTCTTC
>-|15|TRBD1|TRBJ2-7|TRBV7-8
CASSLFGTGAYEQYF
TGTGCCAGCAGCTTATTCGGGACAGGTGCCTACGAGCAGTACTTC
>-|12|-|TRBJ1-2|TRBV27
CASSSTGSGYTF
TGTGCCAGCAGTTCAACGGGATCTGGCTACACCTTC
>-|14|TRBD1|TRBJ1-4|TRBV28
CASTLTGGGEKLFF
TGTGCCAGCACCCTCACAGGGGGCGGTGAAAAACTGTTTTTT
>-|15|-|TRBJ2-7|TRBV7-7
CASSSGSGGGYEQYF
TGTGCTAGCAGCTCCGGCAGCGGTGGAGGCTACGAGCAGTACTTC
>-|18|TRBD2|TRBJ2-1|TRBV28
CASSLNPILADSYNEQFF
TGTGCCAGCAGTTTAAACCCCATACTAGCGGACAGCTACAATGAGCAGTTCTTC
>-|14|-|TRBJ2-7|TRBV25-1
CASSPQGWFYEQYF
TGTGCCAGCAGTCCCCAGGGGTGGTTTTACGAGCAGTACTTC
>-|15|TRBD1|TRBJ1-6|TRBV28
CASSSGQADNSPLHF
TGTGCCAGCAGTTCCGGACAGGCCGATAATTCACCCCTCCACTTT
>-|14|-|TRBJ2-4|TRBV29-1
CSVGARGQKNIQYF
TGCAGCGTTGGGGCCCGTGGACAGAAGAACATTCAGTACTTC
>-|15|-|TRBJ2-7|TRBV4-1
CASSQEAAHRLGQYF
TGCGCCAGCAGCCAAGAGGCAGCCCATCGGTTGGGGCAGTACTTC
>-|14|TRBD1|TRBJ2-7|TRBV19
CASSSRTGKNEQYF
TGTGCCAGTAGTTCCCGGACAGGGAAGAACGAGCAGTACTTC
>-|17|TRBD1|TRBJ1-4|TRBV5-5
CASSLAGQGATNEKLFF
TGTGCCAGCAGCTTGGCGGGACAGGGGGCGACTAATGAAAAACTGTTTTTT
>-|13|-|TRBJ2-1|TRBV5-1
CASSTLGSNEQFF
TGCGCCAGCAGCACACTAGGGAGCAATGAGCAGTTCTTC
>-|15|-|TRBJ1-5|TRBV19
CASSSRPNSNQPQHF
TGTGCCAGTAGCTCCCGCCCCAATAGCAATCAGCCCCAGCATTTT
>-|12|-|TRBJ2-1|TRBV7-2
CASSVDWKQQFF
TGTGCCAGCAGCGTGGACTGGAAGCAGCAGTTCTTC
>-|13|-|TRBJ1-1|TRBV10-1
CASSEPGNTEAFF
TGCGCCAGCAGTGAACCGGGGAACACTGAAGCTTTCTTT
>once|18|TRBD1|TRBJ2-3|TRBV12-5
CASGLGLTRGLASDTQYF
TGTGCTAGTGGTTTGGGCCTAACCAGGGGGCTAGCATCAGATACGCAGTATTTT
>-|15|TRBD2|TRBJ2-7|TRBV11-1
CASSLGSAGFYEQYF
TGTGCCAGCAGCTTAGGTTCAGCGGGGTTTTACGAGCAGTACTTC
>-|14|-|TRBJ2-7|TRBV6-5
CASRTRGFFHEQYF
TGTGCCAGCAGAACCAGGGGTTTCTTCCACGAGCAGTACTTC
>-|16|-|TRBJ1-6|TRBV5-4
CASSPRMRGLNSPLHF
TGTGCCAGCAGCCCACGAATGCGGGGCTTGAATTCACCCCTCCACTTT
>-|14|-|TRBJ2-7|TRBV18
CASSPDGTRAEQYF
TGTGCCAGCTCACCTGACGGAACCCGAGCAGAGCAGTACTTC
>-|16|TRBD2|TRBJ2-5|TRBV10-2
CASSDRTSGSQETQYF
TGCGCCAGCAGTGATAGGACTAGCGGTTCCCAAGAGACCCAGTACTTC
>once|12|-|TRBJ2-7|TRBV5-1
CASSLDYREQYF
TGCGCCAGCAGCCTCGACTATCGGGAGCAGTACTTC
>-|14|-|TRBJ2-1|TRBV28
CASSSPGTLREQFF
TGTGCCAGCAGCTCTCCCGGGACTTTGAGGGAGCAGTTCTTC
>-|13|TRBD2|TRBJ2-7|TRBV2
CALGVAGFYEQYF
TGTGCCCTTGGGGTAGCGGGCTTCTACGAGCAGTACTTC
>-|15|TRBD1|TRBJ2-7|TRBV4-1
CASSQTGTGVKEQYF
TGCGCCAGCAGCCAGACCGGGACAGGGGTTAAAGAGCAGTACTTC
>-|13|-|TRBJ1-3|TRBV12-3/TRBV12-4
CAHRPASGNTIYF
TGTGCCCACCGCCCGGCCTCTGGAAACACCATATATTTT
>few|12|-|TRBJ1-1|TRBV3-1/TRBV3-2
CASSRANTEAFF
TGTGCCAGCAGTCGGGCGAACACTGAAGCTTTCTTT
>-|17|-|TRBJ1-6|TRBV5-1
CASSLEGTLRRNSPLHF
TGCGCCAGCAGCTTGGAGGGAACACTGAGGCGTAATTCACCCCTCCACTTT
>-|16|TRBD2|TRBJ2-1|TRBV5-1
CASSPLLADSYNEQFF
TGCGCCAGCAGCCCCTTACTAGCGGACTCCTACAATGAGCAGTTCTTC
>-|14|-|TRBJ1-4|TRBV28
CASSTGGPGEKLFF
TGTGCCAGCAGTACCGGTGGGCCCGGGGAAAAACTGTTTTTT
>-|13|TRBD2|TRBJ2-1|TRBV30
CARRTSGRGEQFF
TGTGCCCGTCGGACTAGCGGGAGAGGCGAGCAGTTCTTC
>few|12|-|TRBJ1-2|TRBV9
CASSLTGFGYTF
TGTGCCAGCAGCTTAACAGGGTTCGGCTACACCTTC
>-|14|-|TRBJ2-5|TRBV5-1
CASSLAKSVETQYF
TGCGCCAGCAGCTTGGCAAAGTCGGTAGAGACCCAGTACTTC
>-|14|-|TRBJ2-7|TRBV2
CASSEAAGIDEQYF
TGTGCCAGCAGTGAAGCGGCAGGGATCGACGAGCAGTACTTC
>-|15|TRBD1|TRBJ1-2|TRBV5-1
CASSLRDSPNYGYTF
TGCGCCAGCAGCCTACGGGACAGCCCTAACTATGGCTACACCTTC
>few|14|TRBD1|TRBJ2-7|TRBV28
CASTPGDRVHEQYF
TGTGCCAGCACCCCTGGGGACAGGGTCCACGAGCAGTACTTC
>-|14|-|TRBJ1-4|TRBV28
CASSLSTTNEKLFF
TGTGCCAGCAGTTTATCCACTACTAATGAAAAACTGTTTTTT
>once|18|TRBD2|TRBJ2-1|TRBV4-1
CASSLAGTSGSSYNEQFF
TGCGCCAGCAGCCTTGCGGGGACTAGCGGGAGCTCCTACAATGAGCAGTTCTTC
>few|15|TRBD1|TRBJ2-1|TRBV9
CASSSGTGGVNEQFF
TGTGCCAGCAGCTCCGGGACAGGGGGCGTCAATGAGCAGTTCTTC
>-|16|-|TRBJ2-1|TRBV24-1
CATSVAGAKGDNEQFF
TGTGCCACCAGTGTTGCTGGTGCCAAAGGGGACAATGAGCAGTTCTTC
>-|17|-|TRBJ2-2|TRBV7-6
CASSLAPEGANTGELFF
TGTGCCAGCAGCTTAGCGCCGGAGGGTGCCAACACCGGGGAGCTGTTTTTT
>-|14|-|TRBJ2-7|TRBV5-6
CASSGEIFSYEQYF
TGTGCCAGCAGCGGAGAGATCTTCTCCTACGAGCAGTACTTC
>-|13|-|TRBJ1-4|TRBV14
CASSDTNREKLFF
TGTGCCAGCAGCGACACCAATAGGGAAAAACTGTTTTTT
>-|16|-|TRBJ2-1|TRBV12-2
CASRLPPPLTYNEQFF
TGTGCAAGTCGCTTACCCCCCCCGTTAACCTACAATGAGCAGTTCTTC